Listed here are 2 T cell receptor beta chains from one sample, sequenced in a study of read filtering for tumor transcriptome and immune sequencing (dated by TCRdb to about 2020). These reads were obtained on an Illumina HiSeq 4000. The Immunoverse kit was used to build TCR libraries from around 420 ng RNA, with molecular barcoded adaptors covering alpha/delta and beta/gamma chains. TCRdb handled the public reads itself, with Q25 trimming in fastp and clone calling in MiXCR, and kept productive beta chains. For every CDR3 protein sequence, its rows merge into one entry that carries the most common genes and DNA. The sample table records about 61,000 distinct CDR3 sequences; around 21% of these occur just once. The ten top clones hold roughly an eighth of the sample. Sample: a population of CD138-negative cells sorted from bone marrow. Sample cell subset or site, as interpreted from the label and publication: bone marrow mononuclear cells depleted of CD138+ plasma/myeloma cells by negative magnetic selection. These receptors all come from a donor aged 40 or older with multiple myeloma.

This clonotype has ten or more counts. The chain recombines TRBV7-8 with TRBJ2-5; D not certain. The germline V and J ends were trimmed by 1 base and 1 base, with 4 bases remaining between them. Germline V CDR1 and CDR2: SGHVS, FQNEAQ. The CDR3 loop spans 13 amino acids. The CDR3 DNA follows: TGTGCCAGCAGCTTAGACATCCAAGAGACCCAGTACTTC. Its protein is CASSLDIQETQYF.

Many counts were recorded for this clonotype. The chain links TRBV6-2 or TRBV6-3 to TRBJ2-6; no definite D call. This CDR3 region has 16 residues. Trimming removed 7 bases at V and 0 bases at J, with 13 bases between. The germline CDR1 and CDR2 sequences are MNHEY and SVGEGT. The CDR3 region has the DNA TGTGCCAGCAAGGATTCCTCCCTCTCTGGGGCCAACGTCCTGACTTTC. Protein product: CASKDSSLSGANVLTF.